This T cell receptor (beta chain) comes out of a study of T cells in Graves' hyperthyroidism and ophthalmopathy. Broader study findings: The majority of expanded thyroid clonotypes above 0.001 also appeared in blood.

Trimming cost V 5 bases and J 0 bases, with 10 bases left between them. The CDR3 length is 14 residues. RNA transcripts yielded amplified TCR beta CDR3 regions. The primer set for the first-round RT-PCR of the TCR CDR3 was HTBI. Each CDR3 protein gets one entry after TCRdb re-called the multiplex PCR reads with MiXCR. The sample yields about 360,000 distinct CDR3 sequences, 13% seen once. Hyperthyroidism in the patients, aged 18 to 65, was newly diagnosed and under 2 months in duration. The diagnoses drew upon clinical symptoms, serum thyroxine and TRAb, thyroid ultrasound and orbital computed tomography. This sample holds PBMCs from about 9.3 ml fresh peripheral blood. Ten or more counts support this clonotype. What it binds is unknown.

The chain joins TRBV12-3 or TRBV12-4 to TRBJ1-1; D remains unclear. The sequenced material came from blood. The TCR originated in a woman aged 18-30 years with Graves' hyperthyroidism. The CDR3 protein is CASSARPMNTEAFF. The CDR3 nucleotides are TGTGCCAGCAGTGCCAGGCCCATGAACACTGAAGCTTTCTTT.